The 27 T cell receptor beta chains below come from one sample, sequenced in a study of cytotoxic CD8 clonotypes in ibrutinib-treated CLL. Profiling relied on immunoSEQ multiplex PCR, and the TCRdb table lists in-frame clones only, not all of them. The sample contains around 160,000 clones, roughly 90% of which appear only once. The material was PBMCs, obtained at disease progression, from a patient treated with ibrutinib. The receptors shown here come from a human donor with chronic lymphocytic leukemia.

The chain employs TRBV10-1 and TRBJ2-7; possibly TRBD2 for D (6 bases). The CDR3 spans 12 residues. Germline CDR1 is WNHNN and CDR2 is SYGVQD (reference sequence). Trimming cost V 2 bases and J 8 bases, with 10 bases left between them. CDR3 protein: CASSELGGKQYF. Written as DNA, the CDR3 is TGCGCCAGCAGTGAGCTAGGCGGGAAGCAGTACTTC.

This clone appeared a few times. V gene TRBV4-1 combines with J gene TRBJ2-2, with TRBD2 identical over 8 bases. CDR1 and CDR2 (germline): MGHRA, YSYEKL. The trim removed 1 base at V and 6 bases at J, leaving 13 bases unmatched. This CDR3 comprises 18 residues. CDR3 nucleotides: TGCGCCAGCAGCCAAGTCGTTTCGGGACTAGATATTTCCGGGGAGCTGTTTTTT. Its protein is CASSQVVSGLDISGELFF.

The chain recombines TRBV5-1 with TRBJ2-5; D is undetermined. CDR1 is SGHRS, CDR2 YFSETQ, per germline. Between the trimmed V and J ends, which lost 0 bases and 1 base, there was a span of 10 bases. The CDR3 sequence is 15 residues long. The CDR3 region has the DNA TGCGCCAGCAGCTTGGCCGCGGAGATCCAAGAGACCCAGTACTTC. It specifies CASSLAAEIQETQYF.

The genes are TRBV7-9 and TRBJ1-1; D gene unclear. CDR1 and CDR2 from the germline V gene are SEHNR and FQNEAQ (reference sequence). Trimming left V 0 bases short and J 5 bases short, with 16 bases between. The CDR3 runs to 16 residues. CDR3: CASSLASRIPKTEAFF. CDR3 coding DNA: TGTGCCAGCAGCTTAGCTTCGAGGATACCAAAGACTGAAGCTTTCTTT.

This chain links TRBV4-2 with TRBJ2-5; TRBD2 agrees at 10 bases. Unmatched junction bases numbered 13, after V lost 1 base and J lost 5 bases. Germline CDR1 and CDR2: LGHNA and YNFKEQ. The CDR3 is 18 residues long. The CDR3 is CASSQGRTSGRERETQYF. For the CDR3, the DNA is TGTGCCAGCAGCCAAGGGCGAACCAGCGGGAGGGAGAGGGAGACCCAGTACTTC.

The chain carries TRBV7-2 and TRBJ2-1, with D possibly being TRBD2 (6 bases). The germline V gene has CDR1 SGHTA and CDR2 FQGNSA. The CDR3 is made up of 16 amino acids. Trimming shortened V by 6 bases and J by 4 bases, and 19 bases separated the two germline ends. The chain's CDR3 is CASRGTGRTNYNEQFF. The DNA of the CDR3 is TGTGCCAGCAGGGGGACTGGGAGGACCAATTACAATGAGCAGTTCTTC.

The chain couples TRBV7-2 to TRBJ2-7; 10 bases are shared with TRBD2. The germline CDR1 and CDR2 sequences are SGHTA and FQGNSA. CDR3 size: 17 residues. The V gene end was trimmed by 0 bases and the J gene end by 3 bases; junction bases not matched to a gene: 8. The CDR3 region is CASSLALASGSLYEQYF. The CDR3 coding sequence is TGTGCCAGCAGCTTAGCGCTGGCTAGCGGGAGCCTCTACGAGCAGTACTTC. The full variable domain, its missing parts supplied by reference TRBV7-2 and TRBJ2-7, is GAGVSQSPSNKVTEKGKDVELRCDPISGHTALYWYRQSLGQGLEFLIYFQGNSAPDKSGLPSDRFSAERTGGSVSTLTIQRTQQEDSAVYLCASSLALASGSLYEQYFGPGTRLTVT.

This sequence joins TRBV11-2 and TRBJ2-3; tentatively, D is TRBD2 (5 bases). Trimming cost V 6 bases and J 0 bases, with 13 bases left between them. This CDR3 comprises 15 residues. The V gene's germline CDR1 is SGHAT and CDR2 FQNNGV. CDR3 in amino acids: CASRQTGTSTDTQYF. The CDR3, as DNA: TGTGCCAGCAGACAAACGGGAACTAGCACAGATACGCAGTATTTT.

The chain couples TRBV9 to TRBJ2-6; possibly TRBD1 for D (6 bases). The CDR3 is 16 residues long. The germline CDR1 and CDR2 sequences are SGDLS and YYNGEE. V lost 4 bases and J lost 4, with 15 bases in between. The CDR3 is CASSPRGADGANVLTF. The DNA of the CDR3 is TGTGCCAGCAGCCCCAGGGGCGCCGACGGGGCCAACGTCCTGACTTTC.

V gene TRBV11-2 combines with J gene TRBJ2-7; 7 nucleotides agree with TRBD1. CDR3 length equals 14 residues. Germline V gene lookup returns CDR1 SGHAT and CDR2 FQNNGV. The junction had 4 bases not matched to a gene; V was cut back by 1 base and J by 4 bases. The CDR3 region has the DNA TGTGCCAGCAGCTTAGGGGGGACAGCTTACGAGCAGTACTTC. This codes for CASSLGGTAYEQYF. The whole variable domain, remainder taken from reference TRBV11-2 and TRBJ2-7, is EAGVAQSPRYKIIEKRQSVAFWCNPISGHATLYWYQQILGQGPKLLIQFQNNGVVDDSQLPKDRFSAERLKGVDSTLKIQPAKLEDSAVYLCASSLGGTAYEQYFGPGTRLTVT.

The chain is built from TRBV5-1 and TRBJ1-1, with D maybe TRBD1 (6 bases). CDR3 length: 12 residues. V lost 4 bases, J lost 6 bases, and 10 bases lay in between. Per germline, CDR1 SGHRS and CDR2 YFSETQ. The chain's CDR3 is CASSQTGSEAFF. The CDR3 coding sequence is TGCGCCAGCAGCCAGACAGGATCTGAAGCTTTCTTT. Using reference TRBV5-1 and TRBJ1-1 for the parts outside the CDR3, the full variable domain is KAGVTQTPRYLIKTRGQQVTLSCSPISGHRSVSWYQQTPGQGLQFLFEYFSETQRNKGNFPGRFSGRQFSNSRSEMNVSTLELGDSALYLCASSQTGSEAFFGQGTRLTVV.

The chain couples TRBV10-2 to TRBJ2-3; 7 bases align to TRBD2. The J segment lost 4 bases and the V segment lost 5 bases, leaving 0 bases of the junction unmatched. CDR1 and CDR2 (germline): WSHSY, SAAADI. CDR3 length: 12 amino acids. The CDR3 loop reads CASSRGADTQYF. The CDR3 nucleotides read TGCGCCAGCAGTCGGGGGGCAGATACGCAGTATTTT.

The chain couples TRBV6-6 to TRBJ2-7, with 12 bases fitting TRBD2. Germline CDR1 MNHNY, CDR2 SVGAGI (reference sequence). V shed 0 bases, J shed 6 bases, and the junction held 3 bases outside the gene matches. There are 15 residues in the CDR3. The CDR3 DNA sequence: TGTGCCAGCAGTTACTCGACTAGCGGGAGCGGCGAGCAGTACTTC. Amino acids: CASSYSTSGSGEQYF.

V is TRBV29-1 and J is TRBJ2-7; unclear D gene. V dropped 6 bases and J dropped 5 bases, with 14 bases sitting between them. CDR1 and CDR2 (germline): SQVTM, ANQGSEA. This CDR3 has 12 residues. The CDR3 region has the DNA TGCAGCGTCGAGTGGACGGCTGACGAGCAGTACTTC. It encodes CSVEWTADEQYF.

CDR3 residues: CSGGQPNEKLFF. Written as DNA, the CDR3 is TGCAGCGGGGGACAGCCGAATGAAAAACTGTTTTTT. V is TRBV29-1 and J is TRBJ1-4; 7 bases agree with TRBD1. V gave up 7 bases and J gave up 5 bases; unmatched junction bases: 4. Per the germline V gene, CDR1 is SQVTM and CDR2 is ANQGSEA. The CDR3 consists of 12 residues.

The chain combines TRBV12-5 with TRBJ2-7; D unresolved. The CDR3 contains 12 residues. Between the trimmed V and J ends, which lost 5 bases and 4 bases, there was a span of 9 bases. Germline V gene data show CDR1 as LGHNT and CDR2 as FRNRAP. The CDR3 nucleotides read TGTGCTAGTGGTCCCGTCACGTACGAGCAGTACTTC. It encodes CASGPVTYEQYF.

This chain connects TRBV11-3 to TRBJ2-7; TRBD2 matches at 8 bases. This CDR3 region has 15 residues. Per germline, CDR1 SGHNT and CDR2 YENEEA. The V and J ends lost 3 bases and 2 bases, in that order; junction bases with no gene match: 6. The CDR3 sequence is CASSFASGPPYEQYF. The CDR3 DNA reads TGTGCCAGCAGCTTCGCTAGCGGGCCCCCCTACGAGCAGTACTTC.

The chain recombines TRBV7-8 with TRBJ1-1, with a weak D call TRBD1 (5 bases). Between the trimmed V and J ends, which lost 2 bases and 11 bases, there was a span of 15 bases. From germline, CDR1 is SGHVS and CDR2 FQNEAQ. CDR3 length equals 13 residues. The CDR3 is CASSLSGWERAFF. For the CDR3, the DNA is TGTGCCAGCAGCTTATCAGGGTGGGAGCGGGCTTTCTTT. Looking up the rest from reference TRBV7-8 and TRBJ1-1 gives the full variable domain: GAGVSQSPRYKVAKRGQDVALRCDPISGHVSLFWYQQALGQGPEFLTYFQNEAQLDKSGLPSDRFFAERPEGSVSTLKIQRTQQEDSAVYLCASSLSGWERAFFGQGTRLTVV.

V gene TRBV6-5 combines with J gene TRBJ2-7; TRBD1 is a possible D gene (6 bases). CDR1 MNHEY and CDR2 SVGAGI come from the germline V gene. The CDR3 is made up of 15 amino acids. V gave up 3 bases and J gave up 2 bases, with 14 bases separating them. CDR3 coding DNA: TGTGCCAGCAGTTATCGGCGGGCAGGGGCCTACGAGCAGTACTTC. Translating gives CASSYRRAGAYEQYF.

J is TRBJ2-7 and V is TRBV28, with 14 bases lining up with TRBD2. The CDR3 is 15 amino acids. Germline V gives CDR1 MDHEN, CDR2 SYDVKM. Losses at the gene ends were 6 bases for V and 7 bases for J; bases not matched to a gene: 8. The CDR3 sequence: CASSLGTSGSGEQYF. CDR3 DNA: TGTGCCAGCAGCCTTGGGACTAGCGGGAGCGGGGAGCAGTACTTC.

The chain carries TRBV19 and TRBJ1-3; unclear D gene. There are 17 residues in the CDR3. The ends were cut back, 2 bases at V and 7 bases at J, with 21 bases in the middle. The germline gives CDR1 LNHDA, CDR2 SQIVND (reference sequence). CDR3 coding DNA: TGTGCCAGTAGTATAAGTTCGGCGGGAAGGGTTGGGAACACCATATATTTT. This gives the protein CASSISSAGRVGNTIYF.

The count of this clone is one. This rearrangement joins TRBV12-5 to TRBJ2-3, with 7 bases aligning to TRBD1. The V and J ends lost 5 bases and 1 base, in that order; junction bases with no gene match: 3. Germline CDR1 LGHNT, CDR2 FRNRAP. The length of the CDR3 is 14 residues. The CDR3 sequence: CASGPGTGTDTQYF. For the CDR3, the DNA is TGTGCTAGTGGTCCCGGGACAGGCACAGATACGCAGTATTTT. Variable domain in full (rest from reference TRBV12-5 and TRBJ2-3): DARVTQTPRHKVTEMGQEVTMRCQPILGHNTVFWYRQTMMQGLELLAYFRNRAPLDDSGMPKDRFSAEMPDATLATLKIQPSEPRDSAVYFCASGPGTGTDTQYFGPGTRLTVL.

The chain carries TRBV28 and TRBJ2-1; D unresolved. The ends were cut back, 10 bases at V and 12 bases at J, with 28 bases in the middle. Germline V gene sequence: CDR1 MDHEN, CDR2 SYDVKM. This CDR3 has 15 residues. The CDR3 DNA reads TGTGCCAATCTAACGGTCCCACCTGGGGATTTGTCGCAGTTCTTC. This sequence encodes CANLTVPPGDLSQFF.

This chain connects TRBV11-3 to TRBJ1-2, with D possibly matching TRBD1 (6 bases). This CDR3 has 14 residues. From germline, CDR1 is SGHNT and CDR2 YENEEA. Trimming removed 5 bases from V and 7 bases from J, with 17 bases in between. CDR3 sequence reads: CASSPSGGGFGYTF. The DNA for the CDR3 is TGTGCCAGCAGCCCATCGGGGGGCGGTTTTGGCTACACCTTC.

Note on this clone: Other DNA sequences in this specimen translate into the identical CDR3. The chain is built from TRBV19 and TRBJ1-5; D unresolved. The CDR3 has 12 residues. With 5 bases removed from V and 3 bases from J, the gap between germline ends came to 5 bases. Germline CDR1 reads LNHDA; CDR2 reads SQIVND (reference sequence). CDR3 amino acids: CASSGSNQPQHF. In DNA form, the CDR3 reads TGTGCCAGTAGTGGATCCAATCAGCCCCAGCATTTT.

The CDR3 sequence: CASSLGKMGEQFF. In nucleotides, the CDR3 is TGTGCCAGCAGCTTAGGGAAGATGGGTGAGCAGTTCTTC. The chain combines TRBV11-3 with TRBJ2-1; D is unclear. This CDR3 spans 13 amino acids. Trimming stripped 1 base from V and 9 bases from J, with 10 bases between. CDR1 is SGHNT and CDR2 is YENEEA in the germline V gene.

This chain links TRBV7-9 with TRBJ1-1, with D tentatively TRBD1 (6 bases). Germline assignment: CDR1 SEHNR and CDR2 FQNEAQ (reference sequence). This CDR3 contains 15 residues. Trimming took 6 bases from V and 6 from J, leaving 20 bases between them. The CDR3 DNA follows: TGTGCCAGCAGTCTTCCGGGAGAGAGGGGGTCTGAAGCTTTCTTT. It yields the protein CASSLPGERGSEAFF.